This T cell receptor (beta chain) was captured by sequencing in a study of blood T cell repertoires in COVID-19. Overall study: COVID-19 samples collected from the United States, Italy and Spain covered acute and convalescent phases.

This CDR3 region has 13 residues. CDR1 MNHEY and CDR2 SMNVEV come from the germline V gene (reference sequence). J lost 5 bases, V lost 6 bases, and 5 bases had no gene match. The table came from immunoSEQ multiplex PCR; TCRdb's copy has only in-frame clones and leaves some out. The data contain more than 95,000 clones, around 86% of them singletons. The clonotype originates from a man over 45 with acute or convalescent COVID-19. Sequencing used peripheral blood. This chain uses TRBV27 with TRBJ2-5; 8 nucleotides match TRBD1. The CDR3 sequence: CASSRQGRETQYF. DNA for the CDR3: TGTGCCAGCAGCCGACAGGGGAGGGAGACCCAGTACTTC.